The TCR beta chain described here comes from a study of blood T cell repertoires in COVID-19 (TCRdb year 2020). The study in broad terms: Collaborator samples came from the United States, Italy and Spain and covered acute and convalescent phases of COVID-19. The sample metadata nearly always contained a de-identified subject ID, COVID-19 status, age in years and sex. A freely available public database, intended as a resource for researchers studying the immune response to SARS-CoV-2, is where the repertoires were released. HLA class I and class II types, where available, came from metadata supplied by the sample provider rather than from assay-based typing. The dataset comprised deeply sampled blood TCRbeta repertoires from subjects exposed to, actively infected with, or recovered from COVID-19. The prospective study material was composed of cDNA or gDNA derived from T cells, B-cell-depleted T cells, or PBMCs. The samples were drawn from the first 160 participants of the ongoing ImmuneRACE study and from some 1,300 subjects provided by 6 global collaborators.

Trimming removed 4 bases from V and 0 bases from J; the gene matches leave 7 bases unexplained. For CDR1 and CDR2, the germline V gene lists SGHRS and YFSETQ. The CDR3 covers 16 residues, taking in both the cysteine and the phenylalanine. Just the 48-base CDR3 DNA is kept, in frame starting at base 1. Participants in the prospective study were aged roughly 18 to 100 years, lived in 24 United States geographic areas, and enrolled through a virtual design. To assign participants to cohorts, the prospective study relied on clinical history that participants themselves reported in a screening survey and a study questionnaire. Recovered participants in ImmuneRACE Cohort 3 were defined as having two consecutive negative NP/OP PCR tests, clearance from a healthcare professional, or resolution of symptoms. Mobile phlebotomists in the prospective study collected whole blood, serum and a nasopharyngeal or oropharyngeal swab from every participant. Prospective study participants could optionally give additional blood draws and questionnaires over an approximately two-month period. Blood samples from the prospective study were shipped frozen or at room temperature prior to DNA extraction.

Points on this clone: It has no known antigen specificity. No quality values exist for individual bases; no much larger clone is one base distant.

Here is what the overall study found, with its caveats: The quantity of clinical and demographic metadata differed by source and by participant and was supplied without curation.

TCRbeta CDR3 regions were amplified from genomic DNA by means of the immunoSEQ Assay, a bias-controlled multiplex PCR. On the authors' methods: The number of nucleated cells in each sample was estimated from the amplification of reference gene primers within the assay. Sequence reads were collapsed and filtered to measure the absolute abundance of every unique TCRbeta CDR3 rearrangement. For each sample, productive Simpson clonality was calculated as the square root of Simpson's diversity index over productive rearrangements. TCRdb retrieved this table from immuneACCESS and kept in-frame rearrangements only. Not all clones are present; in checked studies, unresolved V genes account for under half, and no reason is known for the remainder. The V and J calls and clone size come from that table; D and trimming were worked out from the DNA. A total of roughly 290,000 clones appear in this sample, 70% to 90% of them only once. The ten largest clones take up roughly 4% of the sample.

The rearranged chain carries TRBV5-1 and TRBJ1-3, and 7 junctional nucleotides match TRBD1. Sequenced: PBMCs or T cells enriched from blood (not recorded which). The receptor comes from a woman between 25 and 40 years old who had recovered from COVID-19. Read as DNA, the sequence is TGCGCCAGCAGCACGGGGACAGCTAGCTCTGGAAACACCATATATTTT. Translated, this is CASSTGTASSGNTIYF.